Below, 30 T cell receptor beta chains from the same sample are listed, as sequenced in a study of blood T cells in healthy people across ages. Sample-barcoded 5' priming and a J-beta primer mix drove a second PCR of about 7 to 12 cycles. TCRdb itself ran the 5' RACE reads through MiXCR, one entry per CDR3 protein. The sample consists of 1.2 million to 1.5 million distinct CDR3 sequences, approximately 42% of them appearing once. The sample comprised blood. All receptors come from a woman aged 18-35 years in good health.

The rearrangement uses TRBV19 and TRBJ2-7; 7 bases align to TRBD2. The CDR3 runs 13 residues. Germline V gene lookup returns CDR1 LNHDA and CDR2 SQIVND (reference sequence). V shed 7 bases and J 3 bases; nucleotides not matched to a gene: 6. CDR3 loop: CASTGGSNYEQYF. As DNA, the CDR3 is TGTGCCAGTACGGGGGGTTCAAACTACGAGCAGTACTTC.

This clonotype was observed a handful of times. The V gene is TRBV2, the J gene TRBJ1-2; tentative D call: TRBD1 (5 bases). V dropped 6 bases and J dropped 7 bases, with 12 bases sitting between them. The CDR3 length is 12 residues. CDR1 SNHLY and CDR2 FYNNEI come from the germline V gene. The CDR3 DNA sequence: TGTGCCAGCAGCCGGGGGATTGGTGGCTACACCTTC. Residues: CASSRGIGGYTF.

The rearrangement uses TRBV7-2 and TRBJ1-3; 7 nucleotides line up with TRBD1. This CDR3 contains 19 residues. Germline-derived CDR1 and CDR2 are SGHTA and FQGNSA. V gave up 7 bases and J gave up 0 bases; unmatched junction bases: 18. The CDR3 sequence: CASTRRGTEGLHSGNTIYF. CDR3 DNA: TGTGCCAGCACCAGAAGGGGGACAGAAGGTCTACACTCTGGAAACACCATATATTTT. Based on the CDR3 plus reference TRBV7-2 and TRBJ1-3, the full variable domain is GAGVSQSPSNKVTEKGKDVELRCDPISGHTALYWYRQSLGQGLEFLIYFQGNSAPDKSGLPSDRFSAERTGGSVSTLTIQRTQQEDSAVYLCASTRRGTEGLHSGNTIYFGEGSWLTVV.

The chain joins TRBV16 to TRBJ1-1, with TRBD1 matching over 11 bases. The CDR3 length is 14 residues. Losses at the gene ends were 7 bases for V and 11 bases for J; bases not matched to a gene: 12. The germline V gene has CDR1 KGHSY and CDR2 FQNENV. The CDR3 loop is CASNHRGQGAGAFF. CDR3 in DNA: TGTGCCAGCAACCACCGTGGACAGGGGGCGGGTGCTTTCTTT.

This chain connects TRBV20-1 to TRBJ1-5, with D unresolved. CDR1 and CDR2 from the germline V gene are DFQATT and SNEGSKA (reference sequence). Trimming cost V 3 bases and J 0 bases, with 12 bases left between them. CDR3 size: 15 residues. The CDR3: CSASFPGGSNQPQHF. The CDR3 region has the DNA TGCAGTGCTAGCTTTCCCGGAGGTAGCAATCAGCCCCAGCATTTT.

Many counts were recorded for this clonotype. The CDR3 reads CASSLALAGPYEQYF. In DNA, the CDR3 is TGTGCCAGCAGTTTAGCTCTAGCGGGCCCCTACGAGCAGTACTTC. The chain couples TRBV12-3 or TRBV12-4 to TRBJ2-7, with 8 bases lining up with TRBD2. The CDR3 sequence is 15 residues long. V shed 0 bases, J shed 2 bases, and the junction held 3 bases outside the gene matches.

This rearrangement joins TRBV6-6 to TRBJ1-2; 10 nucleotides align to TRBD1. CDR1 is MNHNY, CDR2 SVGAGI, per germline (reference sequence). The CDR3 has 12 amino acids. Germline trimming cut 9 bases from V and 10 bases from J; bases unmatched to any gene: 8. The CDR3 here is CASTGQGTNYTF. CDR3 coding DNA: TGTGCCAGTACGGGACAGGGGACTAACTACACCTTC.

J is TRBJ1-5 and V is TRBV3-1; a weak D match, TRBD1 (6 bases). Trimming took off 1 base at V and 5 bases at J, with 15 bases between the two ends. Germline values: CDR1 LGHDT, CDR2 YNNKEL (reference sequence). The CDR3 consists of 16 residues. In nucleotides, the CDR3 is TGTGCCAGCAGCCAAGGAGGGGGGTCGGGACATCAGCCCCAGCATTTT. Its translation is CASSQGGGSGHQPQHF.

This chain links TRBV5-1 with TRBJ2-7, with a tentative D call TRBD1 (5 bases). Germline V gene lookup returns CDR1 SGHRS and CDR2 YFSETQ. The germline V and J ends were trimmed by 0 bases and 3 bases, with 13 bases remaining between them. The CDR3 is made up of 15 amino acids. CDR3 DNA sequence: TGCGCCAGCAGCTTGGCCTCACAGGAAATCTACGAGCAGTACTTC. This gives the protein CASSLASQEIYEQYF.

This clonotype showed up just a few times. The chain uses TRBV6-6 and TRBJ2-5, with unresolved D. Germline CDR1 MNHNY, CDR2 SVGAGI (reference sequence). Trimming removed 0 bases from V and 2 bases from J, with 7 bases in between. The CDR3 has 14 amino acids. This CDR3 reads CASSYSVRQETQYF. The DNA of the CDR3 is TGTGCCAGCAGTTACTCTGTCAGGCAAGAGACCCAGTACTTC.

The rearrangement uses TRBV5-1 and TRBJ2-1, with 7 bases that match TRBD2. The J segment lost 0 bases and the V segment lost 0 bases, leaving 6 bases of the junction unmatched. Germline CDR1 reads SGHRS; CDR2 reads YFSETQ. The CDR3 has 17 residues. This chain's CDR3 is CASSLALAANSYNEQFF. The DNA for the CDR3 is TGCGCCAGCAGCTTGGCGCTAGCGGCAAACTCCTACAATGAGCAGTTCTTC.

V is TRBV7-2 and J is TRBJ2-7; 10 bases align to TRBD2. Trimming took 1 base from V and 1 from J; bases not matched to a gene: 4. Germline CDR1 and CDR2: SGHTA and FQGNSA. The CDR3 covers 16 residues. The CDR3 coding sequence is TGTGCCAGCAGCTTAGTTTGGACTAGCGGTTCCTACGAGCAGTACTTC. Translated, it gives CASSLVWTSGSYEQYF.

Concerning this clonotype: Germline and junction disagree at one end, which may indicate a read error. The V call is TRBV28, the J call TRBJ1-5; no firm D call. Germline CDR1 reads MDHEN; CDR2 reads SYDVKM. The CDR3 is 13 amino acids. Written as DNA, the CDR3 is TGTGCCAGTCTAAAGGCAGGCCGCGCGCCCCTGCATTTT. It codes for CASLKAGRAPLHF. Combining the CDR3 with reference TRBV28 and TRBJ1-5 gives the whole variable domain DVKVTQSSRYLVKRTGEKVFLECVQDMDHENMFWYRQDPGLGLRLIYFSYDVKMKEKGDIPEGYSVSREKKERFSLILESASTNQTSMYLCASLKAGRAPLHFGDGTRLSIL.

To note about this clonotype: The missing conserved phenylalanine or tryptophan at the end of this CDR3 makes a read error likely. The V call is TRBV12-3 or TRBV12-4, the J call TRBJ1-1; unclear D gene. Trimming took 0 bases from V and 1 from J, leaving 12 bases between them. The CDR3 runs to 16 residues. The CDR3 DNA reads TGTGCCAGCAGTTTAGCGATGGGGTGGGAGAACACTGAAGCTTTCGTT. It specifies CASSLAMGWENTEAFV.

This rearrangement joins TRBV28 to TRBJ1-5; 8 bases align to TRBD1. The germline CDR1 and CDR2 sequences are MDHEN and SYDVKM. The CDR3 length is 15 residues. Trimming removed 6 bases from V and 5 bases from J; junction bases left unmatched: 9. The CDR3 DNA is TGTGCCAGCAGGGAGACAGGGGCGAGAGATCAGCCCCAGCATTTT. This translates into CASRETGARDQPQHF.

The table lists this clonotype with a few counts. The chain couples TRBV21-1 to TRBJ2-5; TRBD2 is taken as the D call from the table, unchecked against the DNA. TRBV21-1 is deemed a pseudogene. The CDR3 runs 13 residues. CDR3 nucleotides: TGTGCCAGCAGCAAATTTGCGGGAGAGACCCAGTACTTC. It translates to CASSKFAGETQYF.

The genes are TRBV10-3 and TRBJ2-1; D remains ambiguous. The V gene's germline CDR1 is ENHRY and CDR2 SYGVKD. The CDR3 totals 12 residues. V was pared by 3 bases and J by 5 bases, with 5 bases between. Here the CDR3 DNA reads TGTGCCATCAGTGACCGGAACAATGAGCAGTTCTTC. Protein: CAISDRNNEQFF.

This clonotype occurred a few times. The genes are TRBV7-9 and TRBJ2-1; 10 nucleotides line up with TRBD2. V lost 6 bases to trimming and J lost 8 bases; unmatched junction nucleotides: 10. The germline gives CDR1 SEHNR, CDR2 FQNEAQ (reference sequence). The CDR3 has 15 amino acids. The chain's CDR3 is CASSRLAGMMDEQFF. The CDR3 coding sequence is TGTGCCAGCAGTAGACTAGCGGGCATGATGGATGAGCAGTTCTTC. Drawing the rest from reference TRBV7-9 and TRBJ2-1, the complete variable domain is DTGVSQNPRHKITKRGQNVTFRCDPISEHNRLYWYRQTLGQGPEFLTYFQNEAQLEKSRLLSDRFSAERPKGSFSTLEIQRTEQGDSAMYLCASSRLAGMMDEQFFGPGTRLTVL.

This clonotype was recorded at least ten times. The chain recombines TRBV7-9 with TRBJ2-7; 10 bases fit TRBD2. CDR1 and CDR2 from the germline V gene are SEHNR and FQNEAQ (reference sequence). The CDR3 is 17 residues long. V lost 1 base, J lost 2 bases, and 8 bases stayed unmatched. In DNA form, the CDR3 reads TGTGCCAGCAGCTTAGATACTAGCGGGATCTGGCCCTACGAGCAGTACTTC. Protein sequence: CASSLDTSGIWPYEQYF. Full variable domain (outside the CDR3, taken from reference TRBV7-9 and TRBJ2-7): DTGVSQNPRHKITKRGQNVTFRCDPISEHNRLYWYRQTLGQGPEFLTYFQNEAQLEKSRLLSDRFSAERPKGSFSTLEIQRTEQGDSAMYLCASSLDTSGIWPYEQYFGPGTRLTVT.

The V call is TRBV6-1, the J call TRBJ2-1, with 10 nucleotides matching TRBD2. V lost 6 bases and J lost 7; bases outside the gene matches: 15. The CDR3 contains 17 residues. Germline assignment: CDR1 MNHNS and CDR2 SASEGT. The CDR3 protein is CASRQYGLAGDDNEQFF. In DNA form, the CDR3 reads TGTGCCAGCAGACAGTACGGGCTAGCGGGAGATGATAATGAGCAGTTCTTC.

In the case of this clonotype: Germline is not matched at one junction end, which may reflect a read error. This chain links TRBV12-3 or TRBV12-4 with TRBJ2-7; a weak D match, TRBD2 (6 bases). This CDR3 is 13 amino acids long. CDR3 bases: TGTACCAGCAGACCCTTAAGTAGGGAGGCGCAGTACTTC. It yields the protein CTSRPLSREAQYF.

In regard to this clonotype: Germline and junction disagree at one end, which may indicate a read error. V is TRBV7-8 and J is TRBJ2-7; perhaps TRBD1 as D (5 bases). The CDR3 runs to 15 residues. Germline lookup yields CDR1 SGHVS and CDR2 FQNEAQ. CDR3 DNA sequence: TGTGTCAGCAGCTTAGTGTTAGGGGCCCACTACGAGCAGTACTTC. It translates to CVSSLVLGAHYEQYF.

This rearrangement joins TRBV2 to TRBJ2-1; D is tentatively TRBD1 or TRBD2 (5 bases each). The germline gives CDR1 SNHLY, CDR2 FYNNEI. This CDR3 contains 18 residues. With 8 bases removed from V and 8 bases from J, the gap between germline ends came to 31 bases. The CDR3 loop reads CASLTPDGMRGVSYEQFF. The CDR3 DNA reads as TGTGCCAGCCTGACACCGGACGGAATGAGGGGAGTATCGTATGAGCAGTTCTTC.

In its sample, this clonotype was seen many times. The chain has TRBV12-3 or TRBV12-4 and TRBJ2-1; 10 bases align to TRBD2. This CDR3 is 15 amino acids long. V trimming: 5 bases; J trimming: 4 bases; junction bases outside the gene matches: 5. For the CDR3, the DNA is TGTGCCAGCAGTCACACTAGCGGGGCATACAATGAGCAGTTCTTC. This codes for CASSHTSGAYNEQFF.

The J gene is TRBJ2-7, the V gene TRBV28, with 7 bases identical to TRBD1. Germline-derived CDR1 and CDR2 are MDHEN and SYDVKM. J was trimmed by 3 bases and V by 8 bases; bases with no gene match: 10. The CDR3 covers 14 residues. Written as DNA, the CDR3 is TGTGCCAGCGGTGGGGGTTCAGGGGGCTACGAGCAGTACTTC. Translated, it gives CASGGGSGGYEQYF.

CDR3 bases: TGTGCCAGCAGCTCCGGGGGGACTAGCGGCGTGTCGATCCACAATGAGCAGTTCTTC. It yields the protein CASSSGGTSGVSIHNEQFF. The chain couples TRBV7-9 to TRBJ2-1; 11 bases map to TRBD2. V lost 4 bases and J lost 5; bases outside the gene matches: 16. The CDR3 contains 19 residues. CDR1 and CDR2 (germline): SEHNR, FQNEAQ (reference sequence).

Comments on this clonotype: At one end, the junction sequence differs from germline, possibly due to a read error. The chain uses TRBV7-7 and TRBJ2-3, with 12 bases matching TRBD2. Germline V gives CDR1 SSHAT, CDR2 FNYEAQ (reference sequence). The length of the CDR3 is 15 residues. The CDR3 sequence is CASSRTSGEVDTQYF. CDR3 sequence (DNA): TGTGCTAGCAGTCGGACTAGCGGGGAGGTAGATACGCAGTATTTT.

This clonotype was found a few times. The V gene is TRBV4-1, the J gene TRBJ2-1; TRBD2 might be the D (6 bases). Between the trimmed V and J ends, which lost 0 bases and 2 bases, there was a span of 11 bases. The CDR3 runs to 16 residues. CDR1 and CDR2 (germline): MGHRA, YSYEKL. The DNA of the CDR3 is TGCGCCAGCAGCCAAGATCGGCGGGACCCCTACAATGAGCAGTTCTTC. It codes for CASSQDRRDPYNEQFF.

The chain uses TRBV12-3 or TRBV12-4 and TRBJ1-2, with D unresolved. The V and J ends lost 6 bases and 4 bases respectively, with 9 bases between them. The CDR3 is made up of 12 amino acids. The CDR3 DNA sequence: TGTGCCAGCAGGTTACTTTCCTATGGCTACACCTTC. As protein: CASRLLSYGYTF.

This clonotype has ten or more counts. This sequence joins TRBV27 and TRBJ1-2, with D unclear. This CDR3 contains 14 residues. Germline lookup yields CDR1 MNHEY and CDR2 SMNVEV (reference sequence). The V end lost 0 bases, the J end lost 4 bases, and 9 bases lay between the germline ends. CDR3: CASSLSGRAYGYTF. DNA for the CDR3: TGTGCCAGCAGTTTATCAGGCAGAGCCTATGGCTACACCTTC.